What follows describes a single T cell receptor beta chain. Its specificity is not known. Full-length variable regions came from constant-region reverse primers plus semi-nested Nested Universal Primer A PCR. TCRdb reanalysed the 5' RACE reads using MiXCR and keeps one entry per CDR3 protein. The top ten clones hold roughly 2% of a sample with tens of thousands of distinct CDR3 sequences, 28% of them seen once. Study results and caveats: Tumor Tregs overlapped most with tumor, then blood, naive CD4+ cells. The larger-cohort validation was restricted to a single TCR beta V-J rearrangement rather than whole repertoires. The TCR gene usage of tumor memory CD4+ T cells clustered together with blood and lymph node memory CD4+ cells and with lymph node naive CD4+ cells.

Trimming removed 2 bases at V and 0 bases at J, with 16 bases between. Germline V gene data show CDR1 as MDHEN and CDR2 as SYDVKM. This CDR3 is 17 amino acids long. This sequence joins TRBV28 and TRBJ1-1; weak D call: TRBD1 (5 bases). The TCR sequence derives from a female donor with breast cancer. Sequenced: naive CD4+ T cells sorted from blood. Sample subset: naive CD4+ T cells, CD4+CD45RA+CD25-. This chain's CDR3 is CASSLGGWGGLNTEAFF. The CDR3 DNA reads TGTGCCAGCAGTTTAGGGGGGTGGGGAGGGTTGAACACTGAAGCTTTCTTT.